Detailed here is one TCR beta chain. The target of this receptor is not known. Base qualities were left out, and no much larger clone turns up one base away. These data come from a study of T cells in localized non-small cell lung cancer (dated by TCRdb to about 2020). Background on the whole study: Comparing tumors with uninvolved tumor-adjacent lungs, the study looked at the T cell repertoires of 220 or so patients with early-stage NSCLC. The cohort comprised 236 treatment-naïve NSCLC patients with resected, localized lung tumors. The mean age of the NSCLC patients was about 67 years, with fewer than 150 men and over 100 women.

At diagnosis, peripheral blood, uninvolved tumor-adjacent lung and tumor were collected and stored as a combination of fresh-frozen and FFPE material. For TCR repertoire profiling, blood samples were analyzed in the form of peripheral blood mononuclear cells. What the work shows at the level of the full study, not this receptor alone: Uninvolved tumor-adjacent lung showed the highest T cell clonality, higher than tumor, which suggests more focused antigenic responses in the uninvolved tumor-adjacent lung. Because of the exploratory design, TCR variables were selected using unadjusted p-values without false-discovery rate correction. A median of 57 of the top 100 tumor clones were detected in paired uninvolved adjacent lung, and 28 of these tumor clones were also found among the top 100 clones of the paired uninvolved adjacent lung. Longer overall survival was associated with higher blood T cell density, whereas shorter survival was associated with higher adjacent-lung clonality. Because multi-region sequencing of the tumors was not done, intratumor heterogeneity could not be ruled out.

Trimming takes 1 base from V and 4 bases from J, and the germline ends sit 12 bases apart. CDR1 SGHRS and CDR2 YFSETQ were looked up in the germline V gene. Taken from cysteine to phenylalanine, the CDR3 has 15 residues. Only CDR3 DNA remains: 45 bases, in frame from the first base. TCR beta CDR3 regions were sequenced from DNA using the immunoSEQ Assay. Turning to the authors' computational methods: T cell density was computed as TCR beta template counts normalized to usable DNA estimated by amplifying housekeeping genes. Richness was estimated with the preseqR package, extrapolating to 400,000 templates for PBMC samples and 120,000 templates for tissue samples. Clonality was calculated as one minus Pielou's evenness. To identify tissue-enriched TCRs, differential abundance testing was run on productive amino-acid clonotypes with a minimum total count of 5 and an alpha of 0.1. The Jaccard Index and the Morisita Overlap Index were used to measure how much the repertoires overlapped between compartments. TCR beta CDR3s were clustered by GLIPH together with public tetramer-defined viral CDR3s, and at least three viral sequences plus V-gene enrichment were required for viral motifs. Imported from immuneACCESS, the table was reduced by TCRdb to in-frame sequences with V and J called. These copies leave out some clones; in studies compared against another copy, an unresolved V gene accounts for under half, and the cause of the remainder is not known. The V and J calls and clone size were taken over from that table, and D and trimming were inferred from the DNA. Counted in this sample were around 70,000 clones; less than 85% of them appeared once. The ten largest clones take up 1% to 1.5% of the sample.

Source: peripheral blood, taken before any cancer treatment. The sequence was obtained from an older female donor with stage I lung adenocarcinoma. Recombination linked TRBV5-1 to TRBJ2-1, and the D gene may be TRBD2, 7 bases matching. The CDR3 region has the sequence CASSLPGGTYNEQFF. The DNA sequence is TGCGCCAGCAGCTTGCCCGGGGGGACATACAATGAGCAGTTCTTC.